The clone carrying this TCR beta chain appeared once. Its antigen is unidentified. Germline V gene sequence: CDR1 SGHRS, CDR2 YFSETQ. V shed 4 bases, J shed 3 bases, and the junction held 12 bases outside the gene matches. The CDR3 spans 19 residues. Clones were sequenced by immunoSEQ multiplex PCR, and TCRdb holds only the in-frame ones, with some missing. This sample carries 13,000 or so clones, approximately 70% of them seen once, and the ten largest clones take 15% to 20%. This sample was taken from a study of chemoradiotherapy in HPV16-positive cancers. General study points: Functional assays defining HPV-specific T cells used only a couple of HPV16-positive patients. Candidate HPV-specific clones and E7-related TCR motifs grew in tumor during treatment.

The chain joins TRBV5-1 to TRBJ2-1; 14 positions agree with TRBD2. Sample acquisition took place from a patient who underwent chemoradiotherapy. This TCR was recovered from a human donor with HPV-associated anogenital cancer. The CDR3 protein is CASSIRTSGGSNYYNEQFF. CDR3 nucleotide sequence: TGCGCCAGCAGCATAAGGACTAGCGGGGGGTCCAACTACTACAATGAGCAGTTCTTC. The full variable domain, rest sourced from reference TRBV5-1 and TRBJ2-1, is KAGVTQTPRYLIKTRGQQVTLSCSPISGHRSVSWYQQTPGQGLQFLFEYFSETQRNKGNFPGRFSGRQFSNSRSEMNVSTLELGDSALYLCASSIRTSGGSNYYNEQFFGPGTRLTVL.